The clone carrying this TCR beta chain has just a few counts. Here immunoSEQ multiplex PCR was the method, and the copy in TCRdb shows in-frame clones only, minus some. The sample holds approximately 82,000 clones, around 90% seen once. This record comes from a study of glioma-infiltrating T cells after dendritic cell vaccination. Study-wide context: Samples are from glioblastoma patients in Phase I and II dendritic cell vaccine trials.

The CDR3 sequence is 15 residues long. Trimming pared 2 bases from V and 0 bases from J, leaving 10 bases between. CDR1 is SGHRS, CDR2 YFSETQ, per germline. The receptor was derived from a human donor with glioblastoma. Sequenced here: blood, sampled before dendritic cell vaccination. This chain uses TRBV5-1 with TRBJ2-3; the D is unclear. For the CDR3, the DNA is TGCGCCAGCAGCTTTGACACGGCTAGCACAGATACGCAGTATTTT. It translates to CASSFDTASTDTQYF.